This paragraph covers one T cell receptor (beta chain) sequence. What it binds is unknown. Some clones are missing from TCRdb's copy, which holds only in-frame ones; the method was immunoSEQ multiplex PCR. Of about 18,000 clones in the sample, 76% were seen once. The CDR3 is 13 residues long. Germline CDR1 is KGHSH and CDR2 is LQKENI. With 4 bases removed from V and 4 bases from J, the gap between germline ends came to 7 bases. The data were taken from a study of neoadjuvant nivolumab and ipilimumab in lung cancer. Study in general: The combination arm added day-1 ipilimumab 1 mg/kg to nivolumab 3 mg/kg on days 1, 15, 29. Findings of the study overall: Higher pretherapy blood TCR richness went with higher resected-tumor richness. Only two of four nivolumab-treated tumors gained richness and clonality by surgery.

The clonotype was recovered from an adult with non-small cell lung cancer. The source was tumor tissue, collected after neoadjuvant nivolumab, alone or with ipilimumab, at or shortly before surgery. The V and J genes are TRBV18 and TRBJ2-2, with D tentatively TRBD2 (5 bases). CDR3 nucleotide sequence: TGTGCCAGCTCACGCGAGGGCACCGGGGAGCTGTTTTTT. Protein product: CASSREGTGELFF.